A selection of T cell receptor beta chains follows, all from one sample in a study of CD8 T cells in ankylosing spondylitis. TCRdb independently ran MiXCR on the 5' RACE reads; one entry per CDR3 protein. In the table there are 250,000 to 350,000 distinct CDR3 sequences, around 20% of which are singletons. The material sequenced was blood, either unsorted or a sorted T cell fraction (not recorded which). Receptor source: a male donor with ankylosing spondylitis or in good health (not recorded which). Both conserved end residues are part of each CDR3. The order of the fields is D gene, J gene, V gene, clone size, CDR3 DNA, CDR3 protein. D genes are given only for firm matches. The size entry is marked missing in some rows and otherwise reads once, few, many or a size class.

D: .; J: TRBJ1-1; V: TRBV20-1; size: many; DNA: TGCAGTGCTAGAGATGGGCCCGCGGGGAGCCCTAACACTGAAGCTTTCTTT; CDR3: CSARDGPAGSPNTEAFF
D: TRBD2; J: TRBJ2-5; V: TRBV6-1; size: .; DNA: TGTGCCAGCCAATCCCCGGGGGGGCAAGAGACCCAGTACTTC; CDR3: CASQSPGGQETQYF
D: TRBD1; J: TRBJ1-5; V: TRBV7-8; size: .; DNA: TGTGCCAGCAGCATGACAGGGGCCGCCAGTCCCCAGCATTTT; CDR3: CASSMTGAASPQHF
D: .; J: TRBJ2-5; V: TRBV28; size: many; DNA: TGTGCCAGCAGTTTACCCGCAGGGCATGGAGAGACCCAGTACTTC; CDR3: CASSLPAGHGETQYF
D: TRBD1; J: TRBJ2-3; V: TRBV7-9; size: few; DNA: TGTGCCAGCAGCTTGGGGGACAGGGCCCTAGCTGCTTATACGCAGTATTTT; CDR3: CASSLGDRALAAYTQYF
D: .; J: TRBJ2-1; V: TRBV9; size: few; DNA: TGTGCCAGCAGCGTAGCCGGGGCTGCCACCTACAATGAGCAGTTCTTC; CDR3: CASSVAGAATYNEQFF
D: TRBD1; J: TRBJ2-6; V: TRBV9; size: .; DNA: TGTGCCAGCAGCGTAGCACATCAAAGAGGGGGCACCTCTGGGGCCAACGTCCTGACTTTC; CDR3: CASSVAHQRGGTSGANVLTF
D: .; J: TRBJ2-2; V: TRBV7-8; size: .; DNA: TGTGCCAGCAGCTTAGGGGGCGCCGGAGTGGCCGGGGAGCTGTTTTTT; CDR3: CASSLGGAGVAGELFF
D: .; J: TRBJ1-1; V: TRBV20-1; size: few; DNA: TGCAGTGCTAGAGCGGTCCAGACGTCCATGAACACTGAAGCTTTCTTT; CDR3: CSARAVQTSMNTEAFF
D: .; J: TRBJ1-1; V: TRBV3-1; size: few; DNA: TGTGCCAGCAGCCAAGCCAGAGGGGTGTCTGAAGCTTTCTTT; CDR3: CASSQARGVSEAFF
D: TRBD2; J: TRBJ2-1; V: TRBV11-2; size: few; DNA: TGTGCCAGCAGCAAGACTAGCGGGAGTGTCCAATCTGAGCAGTTCTTC; CDR3: CASSKTSGSVQSEQFF
D: TRBD2; J: TRBJ2-3; V: TRBV7-3; size: .; DNA: TGTGCCAGCGGGGGAGGGACGGCAGATACGCAGTATTTT; CDR3: CASGGGTADTQYF
D: .; J: TRBJ2-3; V: TRBV11-2; size: .; DNA: TGTGCCAGCAGCTCGGGAGCGCGGAACACAGATACGCAGTATTTT; CDR3: CASSSGARNTDTQYF
D: TRBD2; J: TRBJ2-5; V: TRBV5-1; size: few; DNA: TGCGCCAGCAGCTTTCCCGCTAGCGGGGTCCGTCAAGAGACCCAGTACTTC; CDR3: CASSFPASGVRQETQYF
D: .; J: TRBJ2-3; V: TRBV20-1; size: few; DNA: TGCAGTGCCCCGAAGAACAGGGCAGATACGCAGTATTTT; CDR3: CSAPKNRADTQYF
D: .; J: TRBJ2-1; V: TRBV3-1; size: .; DNA: TGTGCCAGCTGCCAAGACCCAAGGGGGGCGCAGAACAATGAGCAGTTCTTC; CDR3: CASCQDPRGAQNNEQFF
D: TRBD1; J: TRBJ1-5; V: TRBV6-1; size: few; DNA: TGTGCCAGCAGGTTGACAGGGGAGCAGCCCCAGCATTTT; CDR3: CASRLTGEQPQHF
D: .; J: TRBJ2-1; V: TRBV7-2; size: .; DNA: TGTGCCAGCAGCTTAAAGTCTGAGCAGTTCTTC; CDR3: CASSLKSEQFF